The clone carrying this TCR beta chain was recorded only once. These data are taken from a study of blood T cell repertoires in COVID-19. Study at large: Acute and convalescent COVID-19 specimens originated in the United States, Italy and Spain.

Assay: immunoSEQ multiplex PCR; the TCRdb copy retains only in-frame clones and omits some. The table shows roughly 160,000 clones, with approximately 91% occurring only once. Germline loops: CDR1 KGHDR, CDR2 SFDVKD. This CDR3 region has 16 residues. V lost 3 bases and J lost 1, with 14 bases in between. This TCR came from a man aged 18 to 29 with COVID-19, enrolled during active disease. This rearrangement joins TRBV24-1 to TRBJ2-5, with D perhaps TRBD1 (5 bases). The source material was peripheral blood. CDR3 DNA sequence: TGTGCCACCAGTGATACCAGAACAGGTAGCCAAGAGACCCAGTACTTC. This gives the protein CATSDTRTGSQETQYF.